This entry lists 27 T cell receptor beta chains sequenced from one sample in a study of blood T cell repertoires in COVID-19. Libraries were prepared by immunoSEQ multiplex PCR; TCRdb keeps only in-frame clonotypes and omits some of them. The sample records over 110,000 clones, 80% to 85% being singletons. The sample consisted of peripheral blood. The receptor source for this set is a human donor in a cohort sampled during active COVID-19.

CDR3 coding DNA: TGTGCCAGCGTAGGACAGGGTCCCTACGAGCAGTACTTC. This translates into CASVGQGPYEQYF. The genes are TRBV18 and TRBJ2-7; 8 positions agree with TRBD1. The CDR3 covers 13 residues. Germline-derived CDR1 and CDR2 are KGHSH and LQKENI. Germline trimming cut 8 bases from V and 2 bases from J; bases unmatched to any gene: 5.

The CDR3 nucleotides are TGTGCCAGCAGTTTAGTCGGGACTAGTACCTACGAGCAGTACTTC. Protein product: CASSLVGTSTYEQYF. The V and J genes are TRBV28 and TRBJ2-7, with 8 bases fitting TRBD2. Germline V gene data show CDR1 as MDHEN and CDR2 as SYDVKM. Trimming at V came to 2 bases and at J to 2 bases, leaving 5 bases not matched to a gene. The length of the CDR3 is 15 residues.

The CDR3 protein is CASTWGTSGRAHPGELFF. The CDR3 DNA follows: TGTGCCAGCACGTGGGGGACTAGCGGGAGGGCCCACCCCGGGGAGCTGTTTTTT. The chain is built from TRBV21-1 and TRBJ2-2; the table calls TRBD2, which could not be checked here. TRBV21-1 is noted as a pseudogene. CDR3 size: 18 residues.

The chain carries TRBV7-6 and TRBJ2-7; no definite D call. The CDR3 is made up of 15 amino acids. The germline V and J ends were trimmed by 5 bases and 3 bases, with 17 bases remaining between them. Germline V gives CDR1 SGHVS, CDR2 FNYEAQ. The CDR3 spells CASSMSPLFRYEQYF. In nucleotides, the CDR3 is TGTGCCAGCAGCATGAGTCCCTTGTTTCGCTACGAGCAGTACTTC.

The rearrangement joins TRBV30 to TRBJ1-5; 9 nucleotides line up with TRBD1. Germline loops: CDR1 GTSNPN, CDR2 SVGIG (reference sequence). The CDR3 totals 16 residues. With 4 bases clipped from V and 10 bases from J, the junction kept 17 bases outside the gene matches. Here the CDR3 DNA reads TGTGCCTGGATTCTCCCCGGGGTGACAGGGGGTTATCCCCAGCATTTT. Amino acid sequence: CAWILPGVTGGYPQHF.

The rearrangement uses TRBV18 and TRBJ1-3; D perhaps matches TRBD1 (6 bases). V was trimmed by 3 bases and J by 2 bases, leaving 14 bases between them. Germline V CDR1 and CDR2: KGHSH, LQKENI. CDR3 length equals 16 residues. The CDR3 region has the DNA TGTGCCAGCTCACCTGGCCCACAGGGACCTGGAAACACCATATATTTT. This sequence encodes CASSPGPQGPGNTIYF. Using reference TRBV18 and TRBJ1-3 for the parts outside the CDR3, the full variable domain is NAGVMQNPRHLVRRRGQEARLRCSPMKGHSHVYWYRQLPEEGLKFMVYLQKENIIDESGMPKERFSAEFPKEGPSILRIQQVVRGDSAAYFCASSPGPQGPGNTIYFGEGSWLTVV.

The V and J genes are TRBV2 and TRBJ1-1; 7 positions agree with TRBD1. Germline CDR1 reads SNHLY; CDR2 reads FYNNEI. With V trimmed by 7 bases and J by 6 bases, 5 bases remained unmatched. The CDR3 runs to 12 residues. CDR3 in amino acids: CASTTDRSEAFF. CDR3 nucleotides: TGTGCCAGCACTACGGACAGGTCTGAAGCTTTCTTT.

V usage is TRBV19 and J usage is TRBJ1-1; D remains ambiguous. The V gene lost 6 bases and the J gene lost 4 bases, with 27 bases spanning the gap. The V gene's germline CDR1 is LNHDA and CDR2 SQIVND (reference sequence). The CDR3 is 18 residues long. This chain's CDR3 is CASSPLSLGLGRRTEAFF. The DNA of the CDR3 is TGTGCCAGTAGCCCCTTGAGCCTGGGCCTCGGGAGGCGCACTGAAGCTTTCTTT. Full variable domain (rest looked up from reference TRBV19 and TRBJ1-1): DGGITQSPKYLFRKEGQNVTLSCEQNLNHDAMYWYRQDPGQGLRLIYYSQIVNDFQKGDIAEGYSVSREKKESFPLTVTSAQKNPTAFYLCASSPLSLGLGRRTEAFFGQGTRLTVV.

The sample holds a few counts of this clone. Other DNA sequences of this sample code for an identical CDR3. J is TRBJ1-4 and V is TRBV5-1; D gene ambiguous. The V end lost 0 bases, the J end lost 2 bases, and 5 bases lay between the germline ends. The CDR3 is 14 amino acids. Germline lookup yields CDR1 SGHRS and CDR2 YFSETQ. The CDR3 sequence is CASSLDGTNEKLFF. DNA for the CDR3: TGCGCCAGCAGCTTGGACGGGACTAATGAAAAACTGTTTTTT.

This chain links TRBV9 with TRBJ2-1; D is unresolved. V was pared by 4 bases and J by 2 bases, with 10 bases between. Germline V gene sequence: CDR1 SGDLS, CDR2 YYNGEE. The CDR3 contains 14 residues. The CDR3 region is CASSIGFPYNEQFF. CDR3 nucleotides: TGTGCCAGCAGCATCGGGTTCCCCTACAATGAGCAGTTCTTC.

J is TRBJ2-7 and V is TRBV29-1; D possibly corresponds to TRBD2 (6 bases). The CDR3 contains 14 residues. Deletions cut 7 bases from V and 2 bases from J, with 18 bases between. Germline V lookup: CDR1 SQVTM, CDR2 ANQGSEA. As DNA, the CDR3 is TGCAGCGCCTACAGCAAGCGGGTGCCCTACGAGCAGTACTTC. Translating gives CSAYSKRVPYEQYF.

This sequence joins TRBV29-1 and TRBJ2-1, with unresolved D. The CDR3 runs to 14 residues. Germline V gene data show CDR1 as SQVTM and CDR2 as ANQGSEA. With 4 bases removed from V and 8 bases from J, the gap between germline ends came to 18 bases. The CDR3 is CSVVGNPGFDEQFF. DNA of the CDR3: TGCAGCGTTGTGGGCAACCCCGGATTCGATGAGCAGTTCTTC.

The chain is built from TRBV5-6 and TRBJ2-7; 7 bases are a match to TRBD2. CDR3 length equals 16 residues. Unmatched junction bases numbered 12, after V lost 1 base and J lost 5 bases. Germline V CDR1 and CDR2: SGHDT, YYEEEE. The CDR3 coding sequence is TGTGCCAGCAGCTTGTTAGCGGGCGCATCCCATCACGAGCAGTACTTC. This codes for CASSLLAGASHHEQYF.

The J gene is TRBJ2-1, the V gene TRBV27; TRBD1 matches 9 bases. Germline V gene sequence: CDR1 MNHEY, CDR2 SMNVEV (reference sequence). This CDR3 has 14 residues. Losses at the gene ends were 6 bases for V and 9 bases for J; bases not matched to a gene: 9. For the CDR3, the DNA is TGTGCCAGCAGATCGACAGGGGGAAGAGGTGAGCAGTTCTTC. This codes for CASRSTGGRGEQFF.

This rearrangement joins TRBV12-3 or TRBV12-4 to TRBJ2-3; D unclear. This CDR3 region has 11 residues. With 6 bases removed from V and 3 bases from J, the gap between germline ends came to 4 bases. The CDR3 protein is CASSRTDTQYF. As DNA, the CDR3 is TGTGCCAGCAGCCGGACAGATACGCAGTATTTT.

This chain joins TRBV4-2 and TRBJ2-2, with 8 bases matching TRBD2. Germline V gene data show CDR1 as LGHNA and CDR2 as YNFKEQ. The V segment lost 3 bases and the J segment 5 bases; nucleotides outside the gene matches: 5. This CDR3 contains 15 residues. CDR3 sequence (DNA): TGTGCCAGCAGCCACGGGGCGGGAGGTACCGGGGAGCTGTTTTTT. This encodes CASSHGAGGTGELFF.

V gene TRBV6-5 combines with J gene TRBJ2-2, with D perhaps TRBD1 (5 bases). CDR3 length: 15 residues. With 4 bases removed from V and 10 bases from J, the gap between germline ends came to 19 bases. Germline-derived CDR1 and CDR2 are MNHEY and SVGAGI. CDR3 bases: TGTGCCAGCAGTTGGACACTCCTCCAAACGGTGGAGCTGTTTTTT. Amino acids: CASSWTLLQTVELFF.

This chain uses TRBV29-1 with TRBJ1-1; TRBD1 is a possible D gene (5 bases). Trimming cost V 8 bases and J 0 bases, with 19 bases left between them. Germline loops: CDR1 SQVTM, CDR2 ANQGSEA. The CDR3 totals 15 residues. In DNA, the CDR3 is TGCAGCATCCGGGGGTGGGGTAATATGAACACTGAAGCTTTCTTT. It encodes CSIRGWGNMNTEAFF. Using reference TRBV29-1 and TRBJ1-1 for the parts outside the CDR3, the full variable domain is SAVISQKPSRDICQRGTSLTIQCQVDSQVTMMFWYRQQPGQSLTLIATANQGSEATYESGFVIDKFPISRPNLTFSTLTVSNMSPEDSSIYLCSIRGWGNMNTEAFFGQGTRLTVV.

CDR3 sequence (DNA): TGTGCCAGTAGCCTCAACGACAGGGGGGGTTCCTACGAGCAGTACTTC. It codes for CASSLNDRGGSYEQYF. The V gene is TRBV19, the J gene TRBJ2-7, with 9 bases lining up with TRBD1. This CDR3 contains 16 residues. J gave up 1 base and V 6 bases, and 10 bases lay outside the gene matches. Looked up from germline, CDR1 is LNHDA and CDR2 is SQIVND (reference sequence).

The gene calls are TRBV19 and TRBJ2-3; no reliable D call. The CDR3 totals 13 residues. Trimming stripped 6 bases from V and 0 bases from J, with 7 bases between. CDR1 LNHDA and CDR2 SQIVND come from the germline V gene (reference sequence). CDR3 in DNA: TGTGCCAGTAGCCAAACTAGCACAGATACGCAGTATTTT. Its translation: CASSQTSTDTQYF.

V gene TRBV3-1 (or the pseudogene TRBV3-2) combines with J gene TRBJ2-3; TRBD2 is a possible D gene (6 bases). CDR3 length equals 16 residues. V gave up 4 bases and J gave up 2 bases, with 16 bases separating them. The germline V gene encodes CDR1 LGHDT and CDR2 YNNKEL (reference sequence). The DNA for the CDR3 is TGTGCCAGCAGCCTCGGACTACCGATGCTCACAGATACGCAGTATTTT. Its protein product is CASSLGLPMLTDTQYF.

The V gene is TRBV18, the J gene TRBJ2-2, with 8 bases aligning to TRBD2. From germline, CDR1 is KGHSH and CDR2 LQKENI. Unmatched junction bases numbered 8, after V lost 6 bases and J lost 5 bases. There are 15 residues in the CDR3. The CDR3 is CASSLAGGSTGELFF. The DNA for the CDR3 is TGTGCCAGCTCTCTGGCGGGAGGAAGTACCGGGGAGCTGTTTTTT.

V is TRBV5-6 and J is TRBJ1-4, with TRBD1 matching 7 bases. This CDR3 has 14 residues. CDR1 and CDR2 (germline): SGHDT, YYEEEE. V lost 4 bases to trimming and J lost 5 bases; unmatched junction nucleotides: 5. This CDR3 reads CASSPDRVNEKLFF. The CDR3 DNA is TGTGCCAGCAGCCCAGACAGGGTAAATGAAAAACTGTTTTTT.

The chain's CDR3 is CASSLAVSGDGTEAFF. In DNA, the CDR3 is TGCGCCAGCAGCTTGGCCGTTAGCGGGGACGGCACTGAAGCTTTCTTT. This rearrangement joins TRBV5-1 to TRBJ1-1; weak D call: TRBD1 (5 bases). V was trimmed by 0 bases and J by 4 bases, leaving 16 bases between them. CDR1 is SGHRS and CDR2 is YFSETQ in the germline V gene. The CDR3 has 16 amino acids.

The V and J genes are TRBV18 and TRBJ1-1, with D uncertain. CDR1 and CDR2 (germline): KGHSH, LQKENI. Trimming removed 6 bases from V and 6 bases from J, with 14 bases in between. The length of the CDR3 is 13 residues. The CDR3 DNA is TGTGCCAGCTCCCAGGCCGGGAGGGCTGAAGCTTTCTTT. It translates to CASSQAGRAEAFF.

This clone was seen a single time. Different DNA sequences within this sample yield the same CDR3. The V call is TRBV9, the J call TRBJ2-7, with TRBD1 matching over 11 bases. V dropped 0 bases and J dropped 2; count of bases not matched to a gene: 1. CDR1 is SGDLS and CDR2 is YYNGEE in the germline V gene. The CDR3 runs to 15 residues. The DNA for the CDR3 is TGTGCCAGCAGCGTAGGGGGACAGGGGGCCTACGAGCAGTACTTC. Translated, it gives CASSVGGQGAYEQYF.

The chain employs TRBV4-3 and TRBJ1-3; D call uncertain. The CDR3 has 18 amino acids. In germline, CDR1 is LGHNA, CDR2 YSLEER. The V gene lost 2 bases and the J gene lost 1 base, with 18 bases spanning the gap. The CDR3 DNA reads TGCGCCAGCAGCCAATATCGGCAGGATCTGAGTTCTGGAAACACCATATATTTT. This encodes CASSQYRQDLSSGNTIYF.